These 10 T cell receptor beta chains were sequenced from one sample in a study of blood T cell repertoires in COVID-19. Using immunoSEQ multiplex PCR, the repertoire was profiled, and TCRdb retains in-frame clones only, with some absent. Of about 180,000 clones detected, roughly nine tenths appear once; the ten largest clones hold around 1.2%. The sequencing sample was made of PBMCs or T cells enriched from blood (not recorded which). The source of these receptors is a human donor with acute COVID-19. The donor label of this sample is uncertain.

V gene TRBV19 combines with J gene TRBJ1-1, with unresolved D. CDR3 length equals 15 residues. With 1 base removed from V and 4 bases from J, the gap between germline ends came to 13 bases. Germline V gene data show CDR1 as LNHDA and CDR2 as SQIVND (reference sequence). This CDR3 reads CASSIGGFPGTEAFF. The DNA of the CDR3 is TGTGCCAGTAGTATAGGTGGGTTTCCGGGCACTGAAGCTTTCTTT.

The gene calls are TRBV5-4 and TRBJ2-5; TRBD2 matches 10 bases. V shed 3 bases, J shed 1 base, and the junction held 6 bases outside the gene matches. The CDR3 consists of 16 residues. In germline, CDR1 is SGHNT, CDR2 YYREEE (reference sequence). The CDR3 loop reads CASSWSGTSAQETQYF. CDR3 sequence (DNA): TGTGCCAGCAGCTGGTCCGGGACTAGCGCCCAAGAGACCCAGTACTTC.

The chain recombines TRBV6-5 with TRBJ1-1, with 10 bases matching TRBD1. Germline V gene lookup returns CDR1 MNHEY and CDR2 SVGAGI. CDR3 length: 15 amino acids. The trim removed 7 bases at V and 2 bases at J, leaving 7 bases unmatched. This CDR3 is CASNTGTGVNTEAFF. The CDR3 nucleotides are TGTGCCAGCAACACCGGGACAGGGGTTAACACTGAAGCTTTCTTT.

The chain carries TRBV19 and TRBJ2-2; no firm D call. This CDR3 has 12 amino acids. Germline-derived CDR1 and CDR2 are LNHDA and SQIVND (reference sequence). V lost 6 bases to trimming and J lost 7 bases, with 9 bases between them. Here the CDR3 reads CASSEVIGELFF. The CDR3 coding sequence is TGTGCCAGTAGCGAGGTAATCGGGGAGCTGTTTTTT.

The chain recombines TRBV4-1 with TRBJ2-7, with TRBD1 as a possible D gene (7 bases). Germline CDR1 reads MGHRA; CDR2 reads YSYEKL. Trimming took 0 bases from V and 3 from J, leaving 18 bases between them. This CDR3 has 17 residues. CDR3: CASSQEWSGGSLYEQYF. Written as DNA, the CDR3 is TGCGCCAGCAGCCAAGAATGGTCAGGGGGGTCCCTCTACGAGCAGTACTTC.

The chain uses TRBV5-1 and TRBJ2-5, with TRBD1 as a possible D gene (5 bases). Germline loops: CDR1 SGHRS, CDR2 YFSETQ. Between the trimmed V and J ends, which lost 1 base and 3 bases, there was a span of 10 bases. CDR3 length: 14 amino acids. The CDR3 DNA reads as TGCGCCAGCAGCTTGAGCAGGGTGGAAGAGACCCAGTACTTC. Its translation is CASSLSRVEETQYF.

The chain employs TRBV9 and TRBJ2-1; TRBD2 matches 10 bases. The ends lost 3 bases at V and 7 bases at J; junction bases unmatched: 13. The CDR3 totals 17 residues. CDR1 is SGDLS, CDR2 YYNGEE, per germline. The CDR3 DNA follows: TGTGCCAGCAGCGATCAGGGACTAGCGACAATGACAAATGAGCAGTTCTTC. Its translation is CASSDQGLATMTNEQFF.

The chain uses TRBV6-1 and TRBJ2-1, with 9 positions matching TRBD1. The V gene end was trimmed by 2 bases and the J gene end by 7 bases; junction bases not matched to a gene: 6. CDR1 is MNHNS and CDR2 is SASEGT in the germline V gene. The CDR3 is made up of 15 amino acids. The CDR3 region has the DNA TGTGCCAGCAGTGAAAGGGACAGGGAAGGTAATGAGCAGTTCTTC. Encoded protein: CASSERDREGNEQFF.

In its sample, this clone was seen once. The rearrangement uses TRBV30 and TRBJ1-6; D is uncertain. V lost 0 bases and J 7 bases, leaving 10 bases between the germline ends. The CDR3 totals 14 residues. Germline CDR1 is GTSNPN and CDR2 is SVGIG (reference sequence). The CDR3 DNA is TGTGCCTGGAGTGTCTGGCAGGAAAATTCACCCCTCCACTTT. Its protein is CAWSVWQENSPLHF.

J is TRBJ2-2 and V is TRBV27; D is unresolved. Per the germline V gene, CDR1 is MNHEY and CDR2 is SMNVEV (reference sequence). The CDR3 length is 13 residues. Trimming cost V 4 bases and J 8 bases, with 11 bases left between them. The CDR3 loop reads CASSSHVAGELFF. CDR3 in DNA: TGTGCCAGCAGTTCCCATGTGGCTGGGGAGCTGTTTTTT.